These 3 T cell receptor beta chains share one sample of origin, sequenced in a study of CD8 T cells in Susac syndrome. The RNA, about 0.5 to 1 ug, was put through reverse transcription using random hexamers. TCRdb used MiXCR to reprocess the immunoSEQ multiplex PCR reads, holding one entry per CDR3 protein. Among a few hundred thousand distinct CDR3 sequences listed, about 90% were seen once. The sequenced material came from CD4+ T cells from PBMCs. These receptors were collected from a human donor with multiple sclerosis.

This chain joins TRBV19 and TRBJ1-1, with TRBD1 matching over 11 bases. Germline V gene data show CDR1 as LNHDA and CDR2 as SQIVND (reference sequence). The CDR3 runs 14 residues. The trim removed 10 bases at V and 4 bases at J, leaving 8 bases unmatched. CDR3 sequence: CATLTGTGGTEAFF. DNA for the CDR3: TGTGCCACCTTAACCGGGACAGGGGGCACTGAAGCTTTCTTT. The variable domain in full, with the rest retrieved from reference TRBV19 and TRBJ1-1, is DGGITQSPKYLFRKEGQNVTLSCEQNLNHDAMYWYRQDPGQGLRLIYYSQIVNDFQKGDIAEGYSVSREKKESFPLTVTSAQKNPTAFYLCATLTGTGGTEAFFGQGTRLTVV.

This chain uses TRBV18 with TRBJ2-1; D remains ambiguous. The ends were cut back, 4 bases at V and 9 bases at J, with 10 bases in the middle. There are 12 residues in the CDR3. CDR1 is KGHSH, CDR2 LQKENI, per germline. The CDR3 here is CASSRPQVEQFF. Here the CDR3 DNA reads TGTGCCAGCTCACGGCCGCAGGTTGAGCAGTTCTTC.

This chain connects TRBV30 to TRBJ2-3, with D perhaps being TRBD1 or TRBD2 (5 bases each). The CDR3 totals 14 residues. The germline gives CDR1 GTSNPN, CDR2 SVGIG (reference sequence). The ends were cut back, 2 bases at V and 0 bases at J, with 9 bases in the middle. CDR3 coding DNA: TGTGCCTGGAGTCCGGGGCCGAGCACAGATACGCAGTATTTT. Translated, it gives CAWSPGPSTDTQYF. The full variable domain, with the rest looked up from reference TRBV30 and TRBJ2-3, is SQTIHQWPATLVQPVGSPLSLECTVEGTSNPNLYWYRQAAGRGLQLLFYSVGIGQISSEVPQNLSASRPQDRQFILSSKKLLLSDSGFYLCAWSPGPSTDTQYFGPGTRLTVL.